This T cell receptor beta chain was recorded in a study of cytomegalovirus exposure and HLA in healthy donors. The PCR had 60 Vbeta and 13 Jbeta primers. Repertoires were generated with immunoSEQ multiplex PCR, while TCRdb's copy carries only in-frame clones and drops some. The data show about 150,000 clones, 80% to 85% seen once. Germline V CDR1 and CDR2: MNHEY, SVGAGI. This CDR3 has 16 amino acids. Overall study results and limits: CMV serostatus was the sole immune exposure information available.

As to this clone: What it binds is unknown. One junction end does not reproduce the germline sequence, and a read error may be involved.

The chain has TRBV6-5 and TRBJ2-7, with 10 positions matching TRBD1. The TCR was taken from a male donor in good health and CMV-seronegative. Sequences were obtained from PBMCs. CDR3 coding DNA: TGTACCAGCAGTTATAGACAGGGGGCGAGCTCCTACGAGCAGTACTTC. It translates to CTSSYRQGASSYEQYF.